This is a list of T cell receptor beta chains from one sample in a study of tumor T cells in aggressive B-cell lymphoma. Only in-frame clones appear in the TCRdb table, and some are missing; sequencing was by immunoSEQ multiplex PCR. The sample includes about 1,200 clones, about 82% seen only once; the top ten take more than 13%. Sample: tumor tissue. All receptors come from an adult with diffuse large B cell lymphoma. Both conserved end residues are part of each CDR3. A D gene is named only where the DNA matches it firmly. Size tells how often a clone was seen (once, few, many) or the class of an expanded clone, and some rows leave it out.

d_call clone_size j_call v_call cdr3_nt cdr3_aa
TRBD1 - TRBJ2-3 TRBV29-1 TGCAGCGTTGAACGACAGGGTTTAGGTACGCAGTATTTT CSVERQGLGTQYF
- - TRBJ2-3 TRBV19 TGTGCCAGTAGTATAGGGACCCACAGGGCCCGGGGAGATACGCAGTATTTT CASSIGTHRARGDTQYF
TRBD1 - TRBJ2-4 TRBV19 TGTGCCAGTAGCCCGGACAGGGTATTAAGAAACATTCAGTACTTC CASSPDRVLRNIQYF
- - TRBJ2-6 TRBV15 TGTGCCACCAGAGGAGAGGGGGGGTACTCTGGGGCCAACGTCCTGACTTTC CATRGEGGYSGANVLTF
TRBD1 - TRBJ1-1 TRBV29-1 TGCAGCGTTGAAGGGACAGGGTTAGTTGAAGCTTTCTTT CSVEGTGLVEAFF
TRBD1 - TRBJ2-7 TRBV19 TGTGCCAGTAGAGTGGGGACAGGGGGAACCTACGAGCAGTACTTC CASRVGTGGTYEQYF
- few TRBJ1-4 TRBV10-3 TGTGCCATCAGACAGGGAGTTAATGAAAAACTGTTTTTT CAIRQGVNEKLFF
- - TRBJ2-3 TRBV18 TGTGCCAGCTCACCCGCCCTCGGAGGGACAGATACGCAGTATTTT CASSPALGGTDTQYF
TRBD2 - TRBJ2-1 TRBV7-7 TGTGCTAGCAGCCAAGCGGGAGGCCTAGGAAATGAGCAGTTCTTC CASSQAGGLGNEQFF
TRBD1 - TRBJ2-1 TRBV11-2 TGTGCCAGCAGCGCGACAGGGAACAATGAGCAGTTCTTC CASSATGNNEQFF
TRBD1 - TRBJ1-6 TRBV18 TGTGCCAGCTCACCCGAGACAGGGGACTCACCCCTCCACTTT CASSPETGDSPLHF
- - TRBJ1-1 TRBV5-1 TGCGCCAGCAGCCTCTCAGTTAACACTGAAGCTTTCTTT CASSLSVNTEAFF
- - TRBJ1-1 TRBV27 TGTGCCAGCAACTCATTGGGCAGGGGAACTGAAGCTTTCTTT CASNSLGRGTEAFF
TRBD1 - TRBJ2-2 TRBV4-3 TGCGCCAGCAGCCAAGAAACAGGGGGCCCCGGGGAGCTGTTTTTT CASSQETGGPGELFF
- - TRBJ2-7 TRBV7-9 TGTGCCAGCAGCCGCCGCGGGGCCACCTACGAGCAGTACTTC CASSRRGATYEQYF
- - TRBJ1-1 TRBV5-1 TGCGCCAGCAGCTTGGCCGGCGGGGTGAACACTGAAGCTTTCTTT CASSLAGGVNTEAFF
TRBD1 once TRBJ2-3 TRBV4-1 TGCGCCAGCAGCCAAGATCTTGGGACAGTACAGCGCACAGATACGCAGTATTTT CASSQDLGTVQRTDTQYF
TRBD2 - TRBJ2-3 TRBV2 TGTGCCAGCAGTAGGGTTAGCGGGAGGTCCACAGATACGCAGTATTTT CASSRVSGRSTDTQYF
- - TRBJ2-7 TRBV18 TGTGCTAGCTCACCGACAGGTATATACGAGCAGTACTTC CASSPTGIYEQYF
- - TRBJ2-1 TRBV7-9 TGTGCCAGCAGCCCACAAATAATCTCCTACAATGAGCAGTTCTTC CASSPQIISYNEQFF
TRBD2 - TRBJ2-1 TRBV9 TGTGCCAGCAGTTGGTCTACTAGCGCGGGGAATGGGCAGTTCTTC CASSWSTSAGNGQFF
- - TRBJ2-5 TRBV18 TGTGCCAGCTCACCACGGGTCGGGGAGACCCAGTACTTC CASSPRVGETQYF
TRBD1 few TRBJ1-1 TRBV10-3 TGTGCCATCAGCGGACAGGGGGTAAACACTGAAGCTTTCTTT CAISGQGVNTEAFF
- - TRBJ1-2 TRBV28 TGTGCCAGCCGGGAGGCCCTCACGTATGGCTACACCTTC CASREALTYGYTF
TRBD1 - TRBJ1-2 TRBV30 TGTGCCTGGACAGGGGGGATGTATGGCTACACCTTC CAWTGGMYGYTF
- - TRBJ1-2 TRBV4-3 TGCGCCAGCAGCCAAGAGAGGGGGTTAGGTGATGGCTACACCTTC CASSQERGLGDGYTF
TRBD1 - TRBJ1-1 TRBV19 TGTGCCAGTAGCCCGACAGGGATTCGGGGCACTGAAGCTTTCTTT CASSPTGIRGTEAFF
- once TRBJ2-5 TRBV7-9 TGTGCCAGCAGCTCCTTTAGATTAGCGGACCAAGAGACCCAGTACTTC CASSSFRLADQETQYF
- - TRBJ1-5 TRBV19 TGTGCCAGTGCGGCCGGACGGGGAATAATGGTTCAGCTCCAGCATTTT CASAAGRGIMVQLQHF
TRBD1 - TRBJ2-2 TRBV5-4 TGTGCCAGCAGTGCTACCGGGACAGTGAACACCGGGGAGCTGTTTTTT CASSATGTVNTGELFF
- - TRBJ1-2 TRBV6-6 TGTGCCATACGATCAGACAGTAACTATGGCTACACCTTC CAIRSDSNYGYTF
TRBD2 - TRBJ2-1 TRBV29-1 TGCAGCGTAAGGCGGGAGGGTAATGAGCAGTTCTTC CSVRREGNEQFF
- - TRBJ2-3 TRBV2 TGTGCCAGCAGGAACAGGGTAGGGACAGATACGCAGTATTTT CASRNRVGTDTQYF
- - TRBJ1-2 TRBV5-3 TGTGCCAGAAGCCGCCCCGGTTGTGAGGGAAGTAAAGACTATGGCTACACCTTC CARSRPGCEGSKDYGYTF
TRBD1 - TRBJ1-2 TRBV30 TGTGCCTGGAGTGCCCTACAGGGGGCGGGGGGCTACACCTTC CAWSALQGAGGYTF
TRBD1 - TRBJ1-1 TRBV10-1 TGCGCCAGCAGTGGGGGGACAGGTAACACTGAAGCTTTCTTT CASSGGTGNTEAFF
- - TRBJ2-7 TRBV7-6 TGTGCCAGCAGCTTAGATAGGACGTTGGGACTCGAGCAGTACTTC CASSLDRTLGLEQYF
TRBD2 once TRBJ2-3 TRBV4-3 TGCGCCAGCAGCATCGGACTAGCGGGAGTAGATACGCAGTATTTT CASSIGLAGVDTQYF
TRBD1 - TRBJ2-7 TRBV7-9 TGTGCCAGCAGCTTAGGGGACAGGGGGTTCTGGGAGCAGTACTTC CASSLGDRGFWEQYF
TRBD2 - TRBJ2-2 TRBV28 TGTGCCAGCAGTTTGATCATCGAGACTAGCGGGAGGTGGGGCGGGGAGCTGTTTTTT CASSLIIETSGRWGGELFF
- - TRBJ2-7 TRBV9 TGTACCAGCAGCGTAGGAGGGACAAATACCTACGAGCAGTACTTC CTSSVGGTNTYEQYF
TRBD2 once TRBJ2-1 TRBV6-1 TGTGCCAGCAGTGAAAGTCTAGCGGGAGGAGGGGAGCAGTTCTTC CASSESLAGGGEQFF
TRBD1 - TRBJ1-1 TRBV15 TGTGCCACCAGCAGAGACAGGGGGCCCACTGAAGCTTTCTTT CATSRDRGPTEAFF
TRBD2 - TRBJ2-3 TRBV18 TGTGCCAGCTCAGGTTCGACTAGCGGGAGACGACGCACAGATACGCAGTATTTT CASSGSTSGRRRTDTQYF
TRBD1 - TRBJ1-1 TRBV28 TGTGCCAGCAGAACAGGGGGGGGGACTGAAGCTTTCTTT CASRTGGGTEAFF
TRBD1 - TRBJ1-3 TRBV18 TGTGCCAGCTCACAGCAGGGGGCTGGAAACACCATATATTTT CASSQQGAGNTIYF
TRBD1 - TRBJ1-4 TRBV6-1 TGTGCCAGCAATGCAGGGGGCACGACTAATGAAAAACTGTTTTTT CASNAGGTTNEKLFF
- - TRBJ1-1 TRBV7-9 TGTGCCAGCAGCCACGGCGGTCGAGGGAACACTGAAGCTTTCTTT CASSHGGRGNTEAFF
TRBD1 few TRBJ1-1 TRBV10-3 TGTGCCATCACGGACAGGGGGAACACTGAAGCTTTCTTT CAITDRGNTEAFF